This record looks at one TCR beta chain sequence and its context. Its antigen remains undetermined. One base away there is no much larger clone; base qualities are not given. The data belong to a study of cytomegalovirus exposure and HLA in healthy donors listed by TCRdb under 2017. Concerning the study at large: An earlier analysis of under 600 of the donors reported 250 to 350 Gb of sequence data and 100 million to 140 million unique TCR beta sequences from some 180 million T cells. A separate validation cohort of 100 to 150 different subjects was used in addition to the roughly 720-subject first cohort. Class I and class II HLA loci were covered by the typing at four-digit resolution. High-throughput TCR immunosequencing, statistical association of individual TCRs with disease status, and machine learning were combined to predict cytomegalovirus infection status. A later genetic analysis used genome-wide SNP genotypes for about three fifths of the 666 donors, treating that subset as a discovery cohort. Because of strong linkage in the cohort, 5 or 6 DR-DQ haplotypes were treated as single units for association and clustering. Rather than drawing on any new phenotypic data, the later analysis identified candidate immune exposures from TCR beta sequences and the way those sequences occurred across donors. The number of typed donors differed by locus: about 629-640 for A, B, C, DRB1 and DQB1; roughly 510 for DQA1; roughly 600 for DPA1; and some 430 for DPB1. Every repertoire in the discovery cohort had been generated on one and the same sequencing platform. Alongside the repertoire data, information on donor age, sex, ethnicity and CMV serostatus was compiled. The T cell repertoires of roughly 660 subjects were profiled by immunosequencing and related to cytomegalovirus serostatus. To study patterns of TCR occurrence, a later analysis re-analyzed previously published TCR beta repertoires from hundreds of donors and added high-resolution HLA genotyping. Approximately 310 gigabases of sequencing data and tens of millions of unique TCR sequences were included in an early release covering 550 to 650 HLA-typed donors. The study was designed to test whether signatures of past pathogen exposure could be identified by cataloging public T cell receptors. Among the approximately 400 genotyped donors, under 90% belonged to the genetic ancestry cluster associated with self-reported Caucasian donors. Among roughly 400 genotyped donors of the cohort, an average of around 250,000 unique TCR beta nucleotide sequences was sequenced per donor, of which 15% to 20% were non-productive. To decide whether each TCR beta V gene segment behaved as functional or pseudogenic, an earlier analysis of fewer than 750 of the donors relied on high-throughput TCR beta sequencing.

Ends trimmed: V by 1 base, J by 8 bases; bases unmatched to a gene: 15. CDR1 and CDR2, looked up from the germline V gene, are SNHLY and FYNNEI. The cysteine opens and the phenylalanine closes a CDR3 of 17 amino acids. Only CDR3 DNA remains: 51 bases, in frame from the first base. What the work shows at the level of the full study, not this receptor alone: A later genetic analysis reported fewer N-insertions in productive TCRs among donors in an Asian-associated ancestry cluster than the roughly 700-donor mean. In vitro tests confirmed that three of the cytomegalovirus-associated TCR beta chains recognize cytomegalovirus antigens. Specific HLA alleles were associated with 16,951 TCR beta sequences at a false discovery rate of 0.05 in a later analysis. Broadly in line with IMGT annotations, most TCR beta V segments showed up in productive rearrangements about 87% or about 30% of the time in an earlier analysis of approximately 640 of the donors. Assigning TCR associations to individual alleles was difficult when HLA alleles, especially DR and DQ, strongly co-occurred. Some IMGT-functional V segments, including TRBV6-2 and TRBV6-3, could not be distinguished by the 87-base-pair reads and were therefore excluded. A further reported finding was that TCR beta sequences accurately predicted the HLA-A and HLA-B alleles for most subjects in the first cohort. HLA typing was unavailable for some donors at each locus, so association tests used only the typed subset. Immune exposure information for the cohort was limited to CMV serostatus. Because counts were too low, about 18 rarely observed V segments, including chromosome 9 orphons, were excluded from the earlier analysis of 500 to 700 of the donors. A cluster of highly shared sequence variants was judged likely to represent a technical artifact of the sequencing pipeline. Sequencing depth was assumed to be roughly uniform across donors in the presence/absence analyses, though that assumption may not hold. The authors suggested that the approach could potentially be extended to other disease states and immunological phenotypes. A later genetic analysis associated a missense DCLRE1C variant with V-gene and J-gene trimming of TCR beta chains, and an independent cohort replicated the association. According to a later analysis, parvovirus B19, influenza, CMV and Epstein-Barr virus appeared linked to several top co-occurrence clusters. The classifier was reported to diagnose cytomegalovirus status with high specificity and sensitivity in both the original cohort and the validation cohort. A later analysis found that most CMV-associated TCR beta chains appeared HLA-restricted, with HLA associations seemingly driven largely by CMV exposure. In a later analysis, HLA-associated TCR beta chains showed more clonal expansion and lower generation probabilities than non-associated chains that were equally common. Correlated functional status among segregating V segments might be attributable to linkage disequilibrium, but an unknown experimental factor could not be ruled out. The cohort was sequenced for TCR beta chains only, and without alpha or paired-chain data the features that could be detected were limited. According to a later analysis, TCR association rates differed among HLA loci, with DRB1 alleles showing the most associated TCRs and HLA-C alleles showing the fewest. Most TCR sequences were observed very rarely across donors, whereas some public TCRs were present in many individuals. In the study, about 150 TCR beta chains were listed as associated with cytomegalovirus.

The library relied on the immunoSEQ multiplex PCR assay. The multiplex PCR relied on a mix of 60 forward primers for TCR Vbeta segments and 13 reverse primers for TCR Jbeta segments. Amplification of the CDR3 region of rearranged TCR beta genes was performed with a multiplex PCR assay on genomic DNA. The amplified TCR beta libraries were sequenced on the Illumina HiSeq System as 87-base-pair reads. The study's own analysis went as follows. A later analysis counted about 76 million unique TCR beta chains across the 666 repertoires, and around 12 million of these chains were shared by at least two donors. To remove PCR and sequencing errors, raw reads were error-corrected and collapsed into unique sequences using a nearest-neighbor algorithm that merged closely related sequences. CDR3 sequences were aligned to IMGT reference sequences to assign V, D and J gene segments. For a sequence to be retained, at least a six-nucleotide match to both a V gene segment and a J gene segment was required. Rearrangements were classified as productive when the CDR3 lacked stop codons and remained in frame with V and J, and all other rearrangements were classified as non-productive. CDR3 was defined by IMGT convention, running from the second conserved V-encoded cysteine to the conserved J-encoded phenylalanine. The earlier analysis of about 610 of the donors excluded sequences that lacked an unambiguous match to a single V gene segment. An earlier analysis of some 610 of the donors called V segments functional above 56.7% productive rearrangements and segregating when the between-donor standard deviation exceeded 5%. A statistical classification framework was developed to diagnose cytomegalovirus status using the catalog of TCR beta chain sequences. V and J gene assignment, in a later analysis, came from comparing TCR nucleotide sequences with IMGT/GENE-DB human TR gene sequences. The TCRdist pipeline was used in a later analysis to assign CDR3 sequences and most-parsimonious VDJ recombination scenarios. In a later analysis, every TCR beta chain was defined by the combination of its CDR3 amino acid sequence and its V-gene family, and reads without a unique V-gene family were dropped. In a later analysis, 500 to 650 highly shared, low-generation-probability nucleotide sequences were removed to address suspected cross-contamination and a sequencing artifact. In a later analysis, a clonal expansion index for each public chain was calculated from normalized within-repertoire ranks of inferred template counts. Generation probabilities in a later analysis came from a VDJ recombination model fitted to out-of-frame rearrangements, and those results were checked against IGoR. In a later analysis, hypergeometric tests were used to score TCR-TCR, TCR-HLA and TCR-CMV co-occurrence, with a repertoire-size bias correction applied to TCR pairs. False discovery rates were estimated in a later analysis by permuting HLA or CMV assignments 20 times. A later analysis grouped co-occurring TCRs with DBSCAN, adding TCRdist sequence similarity when clustering within HLA-allele-positive subsets. For co-occurrence clustering, repertoires with fewer than 30,000 or more than 120,000 public chains were excluded, along with roughly five repertoires with anomalous nucleotide sharing. As stored in TCRdb, this immuneACCESS dataset retains in-frame rearrangements with V and J assigned. A fraction of the clones does not appear; measured against another copy, unresolved V genes explain less than half of the discrepancy, and the remainder lacks a known reason. That table gives V, J and clone size, and the DNA gave D and trimming. For this sample there are 150,000 to 200,000 clones; over 75% appear just once. The top ten clonotypes cover over 12% of the sample.

The cohort consisted of more than 650 healthy bone marrow donors. All cohort members were sampled while nominally healthy, although unrecorded immune exposures were likely present. The donor tested CMV seropositive, placing the donor among the 289 seropositive members of the cohort. A peripheral blood sample was collected from each donor, and TCR beta sequencing was performed on peripheral blood mononuclear cells. Genomic DNA extraction from the blood cell samples was performed with the Qiagen DNeasy Blood Extraction Kit. This clonotype originated in a man in his fifties in good health and CMV-seropositive. The receptor chain draws on TRBV2 and TRBJ1-2, and 8 junctional nucleotides match TRBD1. The sample consisted of PBMCs. The sequenced DNA: TGTGCCAGCAGTGAAGAGTTGGGGGCAGGGGGCGAACAAGGCTACACCTTC. This codes for CASSEELGAGGEQGYTF.